These T cell receptor beta chains were read from a single sample in a study of blood T cell repertoires in COVID-19. Data came from immunoSEQ multiplex PCR; TCRdb stores just in-frame clones and leaves some out. The table includes some 37,000 clones, approximately 90% detected once. The sequenced sample was peripheral blood. The receptors shown here come from a middle-aged man in a cohort sampled during active COVID-19. Each CDR3 is given with its conserved first and last residue. The size of a clone is reported for some rows only, either as once, few or many, or as a class for expanded clones.

12,NA,TRBV6-2/TRBV6-3,CASSYEGRAQHF
13,NA,TRBV30,CAWSAGFGTEAFF
15,NA,TRBV5-1,CASSSTTGSNQPQHF
15,NA,TRBV4-1,CASSQDGDIAYEAFF
14,NA,TRBV2,CASSESGRNTEAFF
13,NA,TRBV9,CASSSGTSSEQFF
15,NA,TRBV6-5,CASSTLADLTDTQYF
13,NA,TRBV11-2,CASRITGQETQYF
17,NA,TRBV15,CATSRGLTAERGNTIYF
13,NA,TRBV7-8,CASSLSSRNEQFF
16,NA,TRBV4-1,CASSQGDSIEGEKLFF
15,NA,TRBV2,CASQTSRLSTDTQYF
16,NA,TRBV19,CASSTDYTAGYNEQFF
17,NA,TRBV15,CATSTRTNPSSYNEQFF
14,NA,TRBV5-6,CASRRTGLYNEQFF
15,once,TRBV5-1,CASSVDSTSTDTQYF
15,NA,TRBV5-4,CASSLPSGNQETQYF
15,few,TRBV7-9,CASSLATAYYNEQFF
12,NA,TRBV6-5,CASSYSDGEQYF
16,once,TRBV9,CASSVAGGGAGAEQYF
17,NA,TRBV27,CASSHTYYRAANEKLFF
15,NA,TRBV19,CASTPRGDRMDTQYF
17,NA,TRBV9,CASALAPQRPSTDTQYF
14,NA,TRBV7-7,CASSKISSTDTQYF
13,NA,TRBV6-2/TRBV6-3,CASSREMNTEAFF
19,NA,TRBV6-6,CASSSGTTQAGGYTDTQYF
16,NA,TRBV6-5,CASSFTDRAGANVLTF
13,NA,TRBV27,CASSFTANTEAFF
14,few,TRBV7-9,CASSLEQNNSPLHF
11,NA,TRBV20-1,CSGGTHNEQFF
15,medium-sized,TRBV4-1,CASSQTQGTGNTIYF
14,NA,TRBV29-1,CSVNWASGANVLTF
14,NA,TRBV5-6,CASSVTASTDTQYF
15,once,TRBV30,CASNEDFSSYNEQFF
16,NA,TRBV7-3,CASSLTGDRGNSPLHF
17,NA,TRBV4-3,CASSQQGKTSSNYGYTF
15,few,TRBV2,CASRQGQDETDTQYF
14,NA,TRBV28,CASSSLGEGTEAFF
16,NA,TRBV4-2,CASSLGSGELYNEQFF
15,NA,TRBV7-3,CASSLHQGPGNTIYF
14,NA,TRBV24-1,CATSRLDSYNEQFF
14,NA,TRBV5-6,CASSPLGGAYGYTF
16,NA,TRBV4-2,CASSQTDSATQETQYF
12,NA,TRBV10-2,CASRDRSDTQYF
17,few,TRBV28,CASTPPEGGMGTDTQYF
17,NA,TRBV7-9,CASSLMSGGASSYEQYF
14,NA,TRBV7-2,CASSFLLPGETQYF
14,NA,TRBV13,CASSFLAENTEAFF
15,NA,TRBV9,CASSVGGGDTGELFF
17,NA,TRBV6-2/TRBV6-3,CASSYLAGTGTYNEQFF
17,NA,TRBV5-5,CASSLKPTGDMNTEAFF
15,once,TRBV15,CATSRRTATNEKLFF
16,NA,TRBV6-9,CASSRHGTSADDTQYF
18,NA,TRBV27,CASSFSSVGQGHRYGYTF
15,once,TRBV13,CASSFPSDRETEAFF
13,NA,TRBV7-9,CASSEESGDEQYF
12,NA,TRBV18,CASRTGGYEQYF
14,NA,TRBV18,CASSRAGAREKLFF
14,NA,TRBV28,CASSETGAGNTIYF
14,NA,TRBV6-5,CASTREANTGELFF